This T cell receptor beta chain comes out of a study of early T cells in non-severe SARS-CoV-2 infection. Across the whole study: Sequencing of bulk RNA from unsorted whole blood was done, without chain pairing.

Concerning this clonotype itself: The antigen remains undetermined.

Deletions cut 0 bases from V and 5 bases from J, with 12 bases between. Germline V gene data show CDR1 as SGHTS and CDR2 as YDEGEE. This CDR3 region has 14 residues. Unique molecular identifiers tagged individual cDNA molecules. TCRdb analysed the 5' RACE reads with MiXCR anew, one entry per CDR3 protein. The table lists some 52,000 distinct CDR3 sequences, 7% to 9% of them singletons. Whole-study findings and limits: VDJdb matching favored anti-spike CD8 responses, missing private and CD4 specificities.

Source material: whole blood. The clonotype was recovered from an adult who was a healthcare worker with PCR-confirmed SARS-CoV-2 infection or an uninfected control (not recorded which). The genes are TRBV5-8 and TRBJ2-7; possibly TRBD1 or TRBD2 for D (6 bases each). The CDR3 nucleotides are TGTGCCAGCAGCTTGGGGGGGGCGAGGCACGAGCAGTACTTC. The encoded protein is CASSLGGARHEQYF.